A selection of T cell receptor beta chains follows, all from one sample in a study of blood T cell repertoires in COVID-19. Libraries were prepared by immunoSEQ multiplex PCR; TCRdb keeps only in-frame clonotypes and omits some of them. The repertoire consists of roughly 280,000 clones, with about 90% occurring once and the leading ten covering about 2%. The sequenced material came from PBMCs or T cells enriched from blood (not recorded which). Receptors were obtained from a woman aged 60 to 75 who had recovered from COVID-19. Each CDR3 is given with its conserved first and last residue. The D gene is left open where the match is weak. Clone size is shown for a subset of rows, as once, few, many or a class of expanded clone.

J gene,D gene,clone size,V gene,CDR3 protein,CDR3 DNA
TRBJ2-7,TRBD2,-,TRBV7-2,CASSLKREGSYEQYF,TGTGCCAGCAGCTTAAAGCGGGAGGGTTCATACGAGCAGTACTTC
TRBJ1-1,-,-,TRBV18,CASSQASDRAAEAFF,TGTGCCAGCTCACAAGCCTCGGACAGAGCCGCTGAAGCTTTCTTT
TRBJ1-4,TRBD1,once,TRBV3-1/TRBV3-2,CASSQASQGGEKLFF,TGTGCCAGCAGCCAAGCTTCACAGGGGGGTGAAAAACTGTTTTTT
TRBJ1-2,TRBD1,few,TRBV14,CASSPRTGDGYTF,TGTGCCAGCAGCCCGCGGACAGGGGATGGCTACACCTTC
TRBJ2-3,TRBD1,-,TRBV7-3,CASSSGQGEDTQYF,TGTGCCAGCAGCTCCGGACAGGGGGAAGATACGCAGTATTTT
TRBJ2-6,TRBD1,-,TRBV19,CASSIGTGFGANVLTF,TGTGCCAGTAGTATAGGGACAGGGTTTGGGGCCAACGTCCTGACTTTC
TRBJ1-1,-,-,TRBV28,CASSLIQGWGRQGNPDTEAFF,TGTGCCAGCAGTTTAATTCAAGGGTGGGGGAGGCAAGGAAATCCGGACACTGAAGCTTTCTTT
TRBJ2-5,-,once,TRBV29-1,CSVDGGSSKTQYF,TGCAGCGTTGATGGAGGGTCTTCCAAGACCCAGTACTTC
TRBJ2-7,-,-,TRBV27,CASSFRGYEQYF,TGTGCCAGCAGTTTTAGAGGCTACGAGCAGTACTTC
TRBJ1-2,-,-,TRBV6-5,CASSHTGGYTF,TGTGCCAGCAGCCACACGGGGGGCTACACCTTC
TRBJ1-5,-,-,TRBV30,CAWSVASGSSNQPQHF,TGTGCCTGGAGTGTAGCCTCAGGGTCTAGCAATCAGCCCCAGCATTTT
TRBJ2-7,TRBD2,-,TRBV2,CASRVGAGGLEQYF,TGTGCCAGCAGGGTCGGAGCGGGAGGCCTCGAGCAGTACTTC
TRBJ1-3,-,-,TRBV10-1,CASHPGSSGNTIYF,TGCGCCAGCCATCCGGGAAGCTCTGGAAACACCATATATTTT
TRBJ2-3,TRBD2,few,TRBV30,CAWSTPEREQDTQYF,TGTGCCTGGAGTACCCCTGAGCGGGAACAAGATACGCAGTATTTT
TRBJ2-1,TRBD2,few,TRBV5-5,CASSPTGGTYNEQFF,TGTGCCAGCAGTCCCACGGGGGGAACCTACAATGAGCAGTTCTTC
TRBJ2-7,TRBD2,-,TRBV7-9,CASSLLRPPRGGVNYEQYF,TGTGCCAGCAGCTTATTGAGGCCCCCTCGGGGGGGCGTAAATTACGAGCAGTACTTC